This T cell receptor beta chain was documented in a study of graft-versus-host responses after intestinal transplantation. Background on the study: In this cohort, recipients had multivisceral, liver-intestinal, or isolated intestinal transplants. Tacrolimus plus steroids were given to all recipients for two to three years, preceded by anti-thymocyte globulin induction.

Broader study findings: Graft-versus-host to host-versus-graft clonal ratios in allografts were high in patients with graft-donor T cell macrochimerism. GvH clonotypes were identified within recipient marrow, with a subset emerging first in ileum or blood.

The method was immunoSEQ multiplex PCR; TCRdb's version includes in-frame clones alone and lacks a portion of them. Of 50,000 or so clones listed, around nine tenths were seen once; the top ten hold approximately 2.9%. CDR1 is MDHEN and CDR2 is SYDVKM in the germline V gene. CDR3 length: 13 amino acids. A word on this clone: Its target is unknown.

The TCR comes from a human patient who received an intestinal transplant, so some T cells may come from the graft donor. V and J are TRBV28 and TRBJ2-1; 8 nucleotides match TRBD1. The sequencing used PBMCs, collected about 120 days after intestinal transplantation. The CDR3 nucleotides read TGTGCTTCCCAGGACAGGGTTTACAATGAGCAGTTCTTC. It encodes CASQDRVYNEQFF. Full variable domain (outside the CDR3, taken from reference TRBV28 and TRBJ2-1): DVKVTQSSRYLVKRTGEKVFLECVQDMDHENMFWYRQDPGLGLRLIYFSYDVKMKEKGDIPEGYSVSREKKERFSLILESASTNQTSMYLCASQDRVYNEQFFGPGTRLTVL.